This TCR beta chain appears in the sequencing data of a study of cytomegalovirus exposure and HLA in healthy donors. Study-level results: The likely origin of a cluster of highly shared sequence variants was a sequencing artifact. HLA alleles showed associations with 15,000 to 20,000 TCR beta sequences in a later analysis, at a 0.05 false discovery rate.

Germline CDR1 reads MNHEY; CDR2 reads SMNVEV (reference sequence). There are 15 residues in the CDR3. Trimming removed 5 bases from V and 5 bases from J; junction bases left unmatched: 9. The PCR was carried out with 60 Vbeta primers and 13 Jbeta primers. Some clones are missing from TCRdb's copy, which holds only in-frame ones; the method was immunoSEQ multiplex PCR. The sample lists some 180,000 clones; roughly 74% were seen once. This clone was seen more than once but under ten times. Antigen: not known. The sequence was obtained from a woman in her twenties or thirties in good health and CMV-seronegative. The V call is TRBV27, the J call TRBJ2-1; 7 nucleotides line up with TRBD2. The source material was PBMCs. For the CDR3, the DNA is TGTGCCAGCAGTCCAGGCGGGAGTGGAAACAATGAGCAGTTCTTC. Translation gives CASSPGGSGNNEQFF.